A single sample gave rise to the 26 T cell receptor beta chains below, sequenced in a study of blood T cell repertoires in COVID-19. Method: immunoSEQ multiplex PCR; TCRdb's copy keeps in-frame clones and lacks some. The data contain some 300,000 clones, 88% of them seen just once; the ten biggest clones take up roughly 2%. The sample consisted of PBMCs or T cells enriched from blood (not recorded which). The receptors stem from a woman aged 60-75 years in a cohort exposed to, infected with or recovered from COVID-19 (not recorded which).

V and J are TRBV11-2 and TRBJ1-6, with no clear D. The V and J ends lost 4 bases and 12 bases respectively, with 10 bases between them. This CDR3 is 12 amino acids long. The germline CDR1 and CDR2 sequences are SGHAT and FQNNGV. CDR3 region: CASSSPGLPLHF. The CDR3 DNA sequence: TGTGCCAGCAGCTCCCCAGGTTTACCCCTCCACTTT. The entire variable domain, with the rest obtained from reference TRBV11-2 and TRBJ1-6, is as follows: EAGVAQSPRYKIIEKRQSVAFWCNPISGHATLYWYQQILGQGPKLLIQFQNNGVVDDSQLPKDRFSAERLKGVDSTLKIQPAKLEDSAVYLCASSSPGLPLHFGNGTRLTVT.

The gene calls are TRBV11-2 and TRBJ2-7; TRBD2 matches 9 bases. With 2 bases clipped from V and 0 bases from J, the junction kept 5 bases outside the gene matches. The CDR3 is 16 amino acids. Germline lookup yields CDR1 SGHAT and CDR2 FQNNGV. CDR3 nucleotides: TGTGCCAGCAGCTTAAATCCAGCGGGAGGCTCCTACGAGCAGTACTTC. Translation gives CASSLNPAGGSYEQYF.

The V call is TRBV12-3 or TRBV12-4, the J call TRBJ2-5; possibly TRBD1 for D (6 bases). The CDR3 has 13 amino acids. V lost 9 bases and J 4 bases, leaving 15 bases between the germline ends. The chain's CDR3 is CASTGPTRETQYF. The CDR3 DNA reads TGTGCCAGTACAGGGCCCACTAGAGAGACCCAGTACTTC.

In nucleotides, the CDR3 is TGCGCCAGCAGCCAAGAAACAGGGGCGATGAGCTCCTACGAGCAGTACTTC. This codes for CASSQETGAMSSYEQYF. This chain links TRBV4-3 with TRBJ2-7; 7 bases map to TRBD1. The CDR3 runs to 17 residues. The germline V gene has CDR1 LGHNA and CDR2 YSLEER. Trimming at V came to 0 bases and at J to 0 bases, leaving 8 bases not matched to a gene.

J is TRBJ1-4 and V is TRBV7-9; D possibly corresponds to TRBD1 (6 bases). V was clipped by 5 bases and J by 7 bases, with 20 bases between them. The CDR3 has 16 residues. CDR1 is SEHNR and CDR2 is FQNEAQ in the germline V gene (reference sequence). The CDR3 spells CASSRRDPTRGEKLFF. The CDR3 DNA follows: TGTGCCAGCAGCCGCCGGGACCCCACCAGGGGTGAAAAACTGTTTTTT.

The genes are TRBV19 and TRBJ2-7, with 12 bases that match TRBD1. This CDR3 spans 15 amino acids. The germline V gene has CDR1 LNHDA and CDR2 SQIVND (reference sequence). Germline trimming cut 5 bases from V and 7 bases from J; bases unmatched to any gene: 9. DNA for the CDR3: TGTGCCAGTAGTTCAGGGACAGGGGGCGCGGAAGAGCAGTACTTC. The encoded protein is CASSSGTGGAEEQYF.

The chain employs TRBV5-6 and TRBJ1-5; 7 bases line up with TRBD1. V dropped 4 bases and J dropped 3; count of bases not matched to a gene: 7. The germline V gene encodes CDR1 SGHDT and CDR2 YYEEEE. The CDR3 is 15 amino acids. In nucleotides, the CDR3 is TGTGCCAGCAGCCGCCAGGGACAGAACAATCAGCCCCAGCATTTT. Its translation: CASSRQGQNNQPQHF.

Remarks on this clone: Other DNA sequences in this specimen translate into the identical CDR3. The chain recombines TRBV19 with TRBJ2-7; tentative D call: TRBD1 (5 bases). Trimming took 3 bases from V and 0 from J, leaving 9 bases between them. Germline CDR1 reads LNHDA; CDR2 reads SQIVND (reference sequence). The CDR3 has 14 residues. CDR3 protein: CASSIQGNSYEQYF. CDR3 coding DNA: TGTGCCAGTAGTATTCAGGGTAACTCCTACGAGCAGTACTTC.

This chain uses TRBV2 with TRBJ2-7; no reliable D call. Trimming removed 4 bases at V and 6 bases at J, with 4 bases between. In germline, CDR1 is SNHLY, CDR2 FYNNEI. There are 10 residues in the CDR3. Here the CDR3 reads CASSGVEQYF. DNA for the CDR3: TGTGCCAGCAGTGGAGTCGAGCAGTACTTC.

The chain uses TRBV18 and TRBJ2-2; D unclear. The CDR3 loop spans 15 amino acids. V lost 2 bases to trimming and J lost 4 bases, with 11 bases between them. Germline lookup yields CDR1 KGHSH and CDR2 LQKENI. The CDR3 is CASSPDRSPTGELFF. CDR3 nucleotides: TGTGCCAGCTCACCAGATCGGAGCCCCACCGGGGAGCTGTTTTTT.

The table lists this clone with a count of one. This chain connects TRBV7-9 to TRBJ2-3; TRBD2 agrees at 15 bases. CDR3 size: 17 residues. The ends lost 5 bases at V and 1 base at J; junction bases unmatched: 4. Germline CDR1 SEHNR, CDR2 FQNEAQ (reference sequence). This CDR3 reads CASSLRTSGRGTDTQYF. CDR3 nucleotide sequence: TGTGCCAGCAGCCTTCGGACTAGCGGGAGGGGCACAGATACGCAGTATTTT.

The V and J genes are TRBV4-1 and TRBJ2-7, with 8 bases identical to TRBD1. CDR3 length equals 16 residues. Germline-derived CDR1 and CDR2 are MGHRA and YSYEKL. V shed 4 bases and J 4 bases; nucleotides not matched to a gene: 12. The CDR3: CASSRQGQGKSYEQYF. The DNA for the CDR3 is TGCGCCAGCAGCCGACAAGGACAGGGAAAGTCTTACGAGCAGTACTTC.

This clone was seen ten or more times. The chain is built from TRBV4-2 and TRBJ2-3, with D unclear. V was trimmed by 0 bases and J by 4 bases, leaving 5 bases between them. The CDR3 has 13 residues. Germline V gene data show CDR1 as LGHNA and CDR2 as YNFKEQ. The CDR3 sequence: CASSQDKSDTQYF. The CDR3 region has the DNA TGTGCCAGCAGCCAAGACAAATCAGATACGCAGTATTTT.

The chain joins TRBV29-1 to TRBJ2-5, with 7 bases identical to TRBD2. Per germline, CDR1 SQVTM and CDR2 ANQGSEA. Trimming cost V 6 bases and J 2 bases; bases outside gene matches: 3. The CDR3 runs 12 residues. As DNA, the CDR3 is TGCAGCGTACTGGGGGGGCAAGAGACCCAGTACTTC. This sequence encodes CSVLGGQETQYF.

The chain combines TRBV4-1 with TRBJ2-1, with TRBD2 matching over 8 bases. J was trimmed by 8 bases and V by 1 base; bases with no gene match: 7. The germline V gene has CDR1 MGHRA and CDR2 YSYEKL. CDR3 size: 15 residues. In nucleotides, the CDR3 is TGCGCCAGCAGCCAAGGGTTAAACGGGAGGGATGAGCAGTTCTTC. It translates to CASSQGLNGRDEQFF.

The chain recombines TRBV7-2 with TRBJ2-4, with a tentative D call TRBD2 (7 bases). The V gene's germline CDR1 is SGHTA and CDR2 FQGNSA. The CDR3 spans 16 residues. V was pared by 1 base and J by 3 bases, with 13 bases between. The CDR3 DNA reads as TGTGCCAGCAGCTTAGACGGGGGGCTTGTCAAAAACATTCAGTACTTC. Translation: CASSLDGGLVKNIQYF.

The chain employs TRBV29-1 and TRBJ2-3, with 10 nucleotides matching TRBD1. V shed 4 bases and J 3 bases; nucleotides not matched to a gene: 4. Germline loops: CDR1 SQVTM, CDR2 ANQGSEA. This CDR3 has 14 residues. DNA of the CDR3: TGCAGCGTTGGGGACAGGGGAAGGACAGATACGCAGTATTTT. Translating it yields CSVGDRGRTDTQYF.

Only a few counts were recorded for this clone. The same CDR3 also results from other DNA sequences found in this sample. The rearrangement links TRBV5-8 to TRBJ1-5; tentative D call: TRBD1 (5 bases). Trimming removed 5 bases at V and 5 bases at J, with 8 bases between. The CDR3 has 12 residues. CDR1 and CDR2 (germline): SGHTS, YDEGEE. CDR3 residues: CASSWGDQPQHF. The DNA for the CDR3 is TGTGCCAGCAGTTGGGGGGATCAGCCCCAGCATTTT.

CDR3 loop: CASSQQVISGNTIYF. The CDR3 bases are TGTGCCAGCAGCCAACAGGTTATCTCTGGAAACACCATATATTTT. The genes are TRBV14 and TRBJ1-3; D ambiguous. The V end lost 2 bases, the J end lost 0 bases, and 8 bases lay between the germline ends. Germline V gives CDR1 SGHDN, CDR2 FVKESK. CDR3 length equals 15 residues.

CDR3 region: CASSLEAGGLYEQYF. In nucleotides, the CDR3 is TGCGCCAGCAGCTTGGAAGCGGGAGGTTTGTACGAGCAGTACTTC. V is TRBV5-1 and J is TRBJ2-7; 9 bases align to TRBD2. Trimming at V came to 0 bases and at J to 4 bases, leaving 5 bases not matched to a gene. Germline CDR1 SGHRS, CDR2 YFSETQ. This CDR3 contains 15 residues.

This chain uses TRBV30 with TRBJ1-2; TRBD1 aligns across 7 bases. V was clipped by 3 bases and J by 1 base; unmatched bases: 11. The CDR3 loop spans 16 amino acids. Germline CDR1 is GTSNPN and CDR2 is SVGIG (reference sequence). The CDR3 DNA reads TGTGCCTGGAGGGGGACAGCGAAACCCTTTAACTATGGCTACACCTTC. It encodes CAWRGTAKPFNYGYTF.

The V gene is TRBV7-9, the J gene TRBJ1-1; TRBD1 matches at 7 bases. V shed 5 bases and J 0 bases; nucleotides not matched to a gene: 3. The germline V gene encodes CDR1 SEHNR and CDR2 FQNEAQ (reference sequence). CDR3 length: 14 amino acids. This chain's CDR3 is CASSGTAMNTEAFF. The DNA of the CDR3 is TGTGCCAGCAGCGGGACAGCAATGAACACTGAAGCTTTCTTT.

J is TRBJ2-7 and V is TRBV12-3 or TRBV12-4; D is uncertain. Deletions cut 5 bases from V and 6 bases from J, with 14 bases between. The CDR3 totals 13 residues. The CDR3 DNA sequence: TGTGCCAGCAGTAAACAGACCGGCATCGAGCAGTACTTC. This encodes CASSKQTGIEQYF.

The chain is built from TRBV7-3 and TRBJ2-1, with 12 nucleotides matching TRBD2. Per germline, CDR1 SGHTA and CDR2 FQGTGA. The CDR3 consists of 13 residues. J gave up 8 bases and V 11 bases, and 7 bases lay outside the gene matches. The DNA of the CDR3 is TGTGCCGGCGGGACTAGCGGGTTCCATGAGCAGTTCTTC. It yields the protein CAGGTSGFHEQFF. Full variable domain (missing parts from reference TRBV7-3 and TRBJ2-1): GAGVSQTPSNKVTEKGKYVELRCDPISGHTALYWYRQSLGQGPEFLIYFQGTGAADDSGLPNDRFFAVRPEGSVSTLKIQRTERGDSAVYLCAGGTSGFHEQFFGPGTRLTVL.

The CDR3 region has the DNA TGCAGCGTTGAAGCCGACTCCCGGGATATGAACACCGGGGAGCTGTTTTTT. Protein: CSVEADSRDMNTGELFF. The rearrangement links TRBV29-1 to TRBJ2-2, with D maybe TRBD2 (5 bases). CDR1 SQVTM and CDR2 ANQGSEA come from the germline V gene. Trimming pared 1 base from V and 1 base from J, leaving 16 bases between. CDR3 size: 17 residues.

The rearrangement uses TRBV30 and TRBJ2-1; 8 bases are a match to TRBD2. The CDR3 has 15 amino acids. V trimming: 0 bases; J trimming: 7 bases; junction bases outside the gene matches: 8. Germline CDR1 and CDR2: GTSNPN and SVGIG (reference sequence). The CDR3 bases are TGTGCCTGGAGTGTGAGCGGGAGTGATTGGAATGAGCAGTTCTTC. This encodes CAWSVSGSDWNEQFF.